This section outlines one T cell receptor beta chain sequence together with its context. Clones were sequenced by immunoSEQ multiplex PCR, and TCRdb holds only the in-frame ones, with some missing. Of 200,000 to 250,000 clones listed, about 88% were seen once; the top ten hold 4% to 5.5%. The data were obtained in a study of blood T cell repertoires in COVID-19. CDR1 is SNHLY and CDR2 is FYNNEI in the germline V gene. V was clipped by 7 bases and J by 0 bases, with 12 bases between them. The CDR3 runs to 14 residues. This chain joins TRBV2 and TRBJ1-1, with D unclear. The clonotype comes from a middle-aged woman with acute or convalescent COVID-19. The sample was peripheral blood. This CDR3 reads CASTLPRVNTEAFF. The CDR3 DNA reads as TGTGCCAGCACCCTCCCAAGAGTGAACACTGAAGCTTTCTTT.